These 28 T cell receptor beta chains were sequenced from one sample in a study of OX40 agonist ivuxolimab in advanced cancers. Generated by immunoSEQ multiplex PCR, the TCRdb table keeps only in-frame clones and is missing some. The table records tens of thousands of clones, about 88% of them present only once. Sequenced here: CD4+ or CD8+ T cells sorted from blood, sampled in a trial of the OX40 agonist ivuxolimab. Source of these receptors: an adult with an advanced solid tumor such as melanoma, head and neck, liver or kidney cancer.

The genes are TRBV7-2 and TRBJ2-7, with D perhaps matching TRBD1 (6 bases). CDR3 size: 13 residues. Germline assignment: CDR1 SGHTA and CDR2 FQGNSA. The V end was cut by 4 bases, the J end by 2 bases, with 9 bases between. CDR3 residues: CASSSDRPYEQYF. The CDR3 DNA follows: TGTGCCAGCAGCTCCGACAGGCCCTACGAGCAGTACTTC.

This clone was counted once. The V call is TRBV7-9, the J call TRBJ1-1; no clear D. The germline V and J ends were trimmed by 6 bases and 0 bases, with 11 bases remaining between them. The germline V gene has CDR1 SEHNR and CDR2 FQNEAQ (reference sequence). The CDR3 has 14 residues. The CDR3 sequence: CASSMIYMNTEAFF. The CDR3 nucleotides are TGTGCCAGCAGTATGATATACATGAACACTGAAGCTTTCTTT.

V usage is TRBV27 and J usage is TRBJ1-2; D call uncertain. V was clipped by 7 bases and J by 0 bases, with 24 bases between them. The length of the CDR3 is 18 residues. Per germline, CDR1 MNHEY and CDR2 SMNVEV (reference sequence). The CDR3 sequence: CASTPRKAVKFPNYGYTF. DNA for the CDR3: TGTGCCAGCACTCCTCGGAAGGCAGTAAAGTTCCCTAACTATGGCTACACCTTC.

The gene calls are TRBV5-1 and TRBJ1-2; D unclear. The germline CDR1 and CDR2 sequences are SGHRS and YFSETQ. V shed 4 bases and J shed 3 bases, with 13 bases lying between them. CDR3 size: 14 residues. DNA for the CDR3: TGCGCCAGCAGCCAGCAAGAGGTTGACTATGGCTACACCTTC. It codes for CASSQQEVDYGYTF.

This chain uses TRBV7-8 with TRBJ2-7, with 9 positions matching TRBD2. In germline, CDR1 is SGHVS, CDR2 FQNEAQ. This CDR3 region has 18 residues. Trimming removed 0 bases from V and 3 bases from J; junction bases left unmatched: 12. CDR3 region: CASSLARVTSGENYEQYF. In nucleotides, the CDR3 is TGTGCCAGCAGCTTAGCGCGGGTGACTAGCGGAGAAAACTACGAGCAGTACTTC.

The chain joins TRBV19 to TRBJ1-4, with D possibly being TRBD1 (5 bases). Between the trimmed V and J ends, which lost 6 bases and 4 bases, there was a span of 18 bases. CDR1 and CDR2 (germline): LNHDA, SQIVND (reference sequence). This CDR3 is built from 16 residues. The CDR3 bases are TGTGCCAGTAGGGACGGCCAAACGGGGGATAATGAAAAACTGTTTTTT. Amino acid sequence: CASRDGQTGDNEKLFF. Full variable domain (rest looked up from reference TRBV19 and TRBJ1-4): DGGITQSPKYLFRKEGQNVTLSCEQNLNHDAMYWYRQDPGQGLRLIYYSQIVNDFQKGDIAEGYSVSREKKESFPLTVTSAQKNPTAFYLCASRDGQTGDNEKLFFGSGTQLSVL.

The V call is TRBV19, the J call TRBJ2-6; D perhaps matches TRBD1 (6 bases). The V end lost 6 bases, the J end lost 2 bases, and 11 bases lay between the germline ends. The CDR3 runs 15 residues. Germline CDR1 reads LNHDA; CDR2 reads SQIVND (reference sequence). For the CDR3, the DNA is TGTGCCAGTAGAAGTAACAGGGCTGGGGCCAACGTCCTGACTTTC. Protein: CASRSNRAGANVLTF.

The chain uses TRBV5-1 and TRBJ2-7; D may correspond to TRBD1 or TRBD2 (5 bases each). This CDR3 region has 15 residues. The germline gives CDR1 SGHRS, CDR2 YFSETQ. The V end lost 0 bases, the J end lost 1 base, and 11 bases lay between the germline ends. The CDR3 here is CASSLAGTGSYEQYF. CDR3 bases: TGCGCCAGCAGCTTGGCAGGGACGGGGTCCTACGAGCAGTACTTC.

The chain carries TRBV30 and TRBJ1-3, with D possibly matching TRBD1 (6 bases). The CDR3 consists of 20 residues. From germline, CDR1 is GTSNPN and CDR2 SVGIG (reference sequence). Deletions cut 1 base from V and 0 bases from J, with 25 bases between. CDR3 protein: CAWSAFTGQFFADSGNTIYF. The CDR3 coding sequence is TGTGCCTGGAGTGCCTTTACAGGACAGTTTTTTGCCGACTCTGGAAACACCATATATTTT.

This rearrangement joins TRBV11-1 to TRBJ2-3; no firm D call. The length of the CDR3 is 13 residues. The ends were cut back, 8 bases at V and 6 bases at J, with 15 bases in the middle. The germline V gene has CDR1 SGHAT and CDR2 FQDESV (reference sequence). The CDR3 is CASLGPTRDTQYF. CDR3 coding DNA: TGTGCCAGCTTGGGCCCCACTCGGGATACGCAGTATTTT.

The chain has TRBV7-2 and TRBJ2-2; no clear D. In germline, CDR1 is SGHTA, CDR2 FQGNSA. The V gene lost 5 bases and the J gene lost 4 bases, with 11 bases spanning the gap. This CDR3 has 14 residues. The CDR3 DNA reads TGTGCCAGCAGCCTGGTGGTGAGCACCGGGGAGCTGTTTTTT. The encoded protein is CASSLVVSTGELFF.

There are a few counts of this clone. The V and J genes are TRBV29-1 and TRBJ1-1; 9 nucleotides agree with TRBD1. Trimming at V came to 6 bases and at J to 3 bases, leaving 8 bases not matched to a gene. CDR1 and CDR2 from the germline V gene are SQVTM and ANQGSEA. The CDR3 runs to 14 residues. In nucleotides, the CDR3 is TGCAGCGTGGACATTTACAGGGGGCACACTGAAGCTTTCTTT. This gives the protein CSVDIYRGHTEAFF.

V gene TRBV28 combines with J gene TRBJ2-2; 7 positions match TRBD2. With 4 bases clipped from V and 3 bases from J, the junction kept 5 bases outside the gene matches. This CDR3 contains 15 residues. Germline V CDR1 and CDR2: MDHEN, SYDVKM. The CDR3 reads CASSSAGAYTGELFF. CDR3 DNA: TGTGCCAGCAGTTCGGCGGGAGCATACACCGGGGAGCTGTTTTTT.

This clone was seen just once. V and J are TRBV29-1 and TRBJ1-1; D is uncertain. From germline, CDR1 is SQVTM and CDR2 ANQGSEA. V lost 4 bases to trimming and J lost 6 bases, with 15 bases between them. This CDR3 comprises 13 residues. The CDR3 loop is CSVGRVLVAEAFF. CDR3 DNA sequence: TGCAGCGTTGGACGGGTCCTGGTTGCTGAAGCTTTCTTT. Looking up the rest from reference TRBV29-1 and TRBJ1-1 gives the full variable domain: SAVISQKPSRDICQRGTSLTIQCQVDSQVTMMFWYRQQPGQSLTLIATANQGSEATYESGFVIDKFPISRPNLTFSTLTVSNMSPEDSSIYLCSVGRVLVAEAFFGQGTRLTVV.

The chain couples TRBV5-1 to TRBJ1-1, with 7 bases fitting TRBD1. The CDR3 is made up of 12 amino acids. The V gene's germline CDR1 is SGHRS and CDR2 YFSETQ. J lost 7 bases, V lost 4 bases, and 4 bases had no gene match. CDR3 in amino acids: CASSVRDSEAFF. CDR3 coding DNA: TGCGCCAGCAGCGTAAGGGACAGTGAAGCTTTCTTT.

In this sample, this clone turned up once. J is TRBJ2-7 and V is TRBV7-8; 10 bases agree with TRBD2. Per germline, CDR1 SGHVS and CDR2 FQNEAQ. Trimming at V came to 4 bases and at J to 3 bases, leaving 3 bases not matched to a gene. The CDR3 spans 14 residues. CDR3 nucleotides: TGTGCCAGCAGCTCTACTAGCGGGAACTACGAGCAGTACTTC. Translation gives CASSSTSGNYEQYF. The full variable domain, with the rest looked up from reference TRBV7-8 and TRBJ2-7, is GAGVSQSPRYKVAKRGQDVALRCDPISGHVSLFWYQQALGQGPEFLTYFQNEAQLDKSGLPSDRFFAERPEGSVSTLKIQRTQQEDSAVYLCASSSTSGNYEQYFGPGTRLTVT.

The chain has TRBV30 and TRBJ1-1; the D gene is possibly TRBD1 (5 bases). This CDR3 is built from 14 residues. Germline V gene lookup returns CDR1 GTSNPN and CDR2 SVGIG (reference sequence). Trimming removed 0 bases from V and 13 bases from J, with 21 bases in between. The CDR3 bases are TGTGCCTGGAGTGTCCCTTTAGGGACCGTTAAAGGTTTCTTT. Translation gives CAWSVPLGTVKGFF.

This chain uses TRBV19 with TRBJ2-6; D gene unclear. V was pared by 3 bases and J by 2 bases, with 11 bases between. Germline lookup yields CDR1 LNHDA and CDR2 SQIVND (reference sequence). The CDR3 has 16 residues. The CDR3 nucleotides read TGTGCCAGTAGTATCGCTAGGACGACTGGGGCCAACGTCCTGACTTTC. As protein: CASSIARTTGANVLTF. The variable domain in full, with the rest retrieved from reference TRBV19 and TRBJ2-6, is DGGITQSPKYLFRKEGQNVTLSCEQNLNHDAMYWYRQDPGQGLRLIYYSQIVNDFQKGDIAEGYSVSREKKESFPLTVTSAQKNPTAFYLCASSIARTTGANVLTFGAGSRLTVL.

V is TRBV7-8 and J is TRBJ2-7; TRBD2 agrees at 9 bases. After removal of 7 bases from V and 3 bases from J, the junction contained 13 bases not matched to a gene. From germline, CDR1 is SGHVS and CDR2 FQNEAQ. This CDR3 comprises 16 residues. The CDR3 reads CASTVSRLAEFYEQYF. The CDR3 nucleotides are TGTGCCAGCACCGTTTCGCGACTAGCGGAGTTCTACGAGCAGTACTTC.

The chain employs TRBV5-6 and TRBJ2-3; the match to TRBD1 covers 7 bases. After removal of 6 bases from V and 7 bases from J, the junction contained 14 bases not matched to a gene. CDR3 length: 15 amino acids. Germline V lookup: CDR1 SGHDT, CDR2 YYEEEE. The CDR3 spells CASMARRQGGNTQYF. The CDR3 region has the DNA TGTGCCAGCATGGCCCGCAGACAGGGTGGGAATACGCAGTATTTT.

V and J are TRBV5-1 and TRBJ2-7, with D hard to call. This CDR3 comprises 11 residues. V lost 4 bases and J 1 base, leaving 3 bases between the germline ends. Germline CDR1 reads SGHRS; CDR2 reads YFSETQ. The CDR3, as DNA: TGCGCCAGCAGCCAATCCTACGAGCAGTACTTC. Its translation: CASSQSYEQYF.

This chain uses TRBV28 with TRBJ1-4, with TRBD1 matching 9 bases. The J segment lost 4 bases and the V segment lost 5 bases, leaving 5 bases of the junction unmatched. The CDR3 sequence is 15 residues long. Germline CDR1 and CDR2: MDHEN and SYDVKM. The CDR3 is CASSPPGQGNEKLFF. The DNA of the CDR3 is TGTGCCAGCAGTCCTCCGGGACAGGGTAATGAAAAACTGTTTTTT.

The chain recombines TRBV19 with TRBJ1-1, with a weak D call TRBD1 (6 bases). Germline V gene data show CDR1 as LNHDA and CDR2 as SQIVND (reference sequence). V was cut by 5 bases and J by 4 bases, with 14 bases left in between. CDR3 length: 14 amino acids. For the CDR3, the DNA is TGTGCCAGTAGTCACAGGGAGCTTGGCACTGAAGCTTTCTTT. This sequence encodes CASSHRELGTEAFF.

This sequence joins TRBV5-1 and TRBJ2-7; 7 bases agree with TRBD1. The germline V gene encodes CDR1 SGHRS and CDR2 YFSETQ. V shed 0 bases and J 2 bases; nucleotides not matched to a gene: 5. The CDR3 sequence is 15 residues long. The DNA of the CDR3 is TGCGCCAGCAGCTTGGCCCAGGGGGTCCCCTACGAGCAGTACTTC. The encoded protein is CASSLAQGVPYEQYF.

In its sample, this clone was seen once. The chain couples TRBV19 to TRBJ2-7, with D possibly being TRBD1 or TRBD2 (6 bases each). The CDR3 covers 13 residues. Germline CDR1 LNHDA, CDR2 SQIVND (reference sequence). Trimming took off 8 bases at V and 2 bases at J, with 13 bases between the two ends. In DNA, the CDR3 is TGTGCCAGTGGCGGGGACAAAGCCTACGAGCAGTACTTC. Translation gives CASGGDKAYEQYF.

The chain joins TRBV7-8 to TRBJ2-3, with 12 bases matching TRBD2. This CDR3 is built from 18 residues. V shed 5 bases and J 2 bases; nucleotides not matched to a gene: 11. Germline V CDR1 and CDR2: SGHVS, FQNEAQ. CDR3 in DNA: TGTGCCAGCAGCGCCTTTTCACTAGCGGGGGGAATCACAGATACGCAGTATTTT. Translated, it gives CASSAFSLAGGITDTQYF.

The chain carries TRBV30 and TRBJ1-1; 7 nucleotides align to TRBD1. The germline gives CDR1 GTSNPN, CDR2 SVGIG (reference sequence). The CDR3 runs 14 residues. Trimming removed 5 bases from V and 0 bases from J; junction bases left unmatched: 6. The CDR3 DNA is TGTGCCTGGGAATTTGGGACAGTGAACACTGAAGCTTTCTTT. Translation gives CAWEFGTVNTEAFF.

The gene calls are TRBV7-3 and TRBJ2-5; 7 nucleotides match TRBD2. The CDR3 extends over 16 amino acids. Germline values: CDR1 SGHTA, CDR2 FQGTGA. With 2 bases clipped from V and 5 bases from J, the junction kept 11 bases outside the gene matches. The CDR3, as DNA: TGTGCCAGCAGCTTAGGAGGGGCGGGAGATTCGGAGACCCAGTACTTC. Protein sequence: CASSLGGAGDSETQYF.